This paragraph reports one T cell receptor (beta chain). Antigen: not known. Germline V gives CDR1 SGHTA, CDR2 FQGNSA. Trimming removed 5 bases at V and 9 bases at J, with 22 bases between. The CDR3 is 15 residues long. These data come from a study of beta chain features in type 1 diabetes. The overall study: Age and gender were similar between patients and healthy donors, as were cell yields.

Findings and limits, study-wide: A moderate, significant TCRB CDR3 shortening appeared in type 1 diabetes across four CD4+ subsets. Sequencing of cDNA might inflate the share of cells that strongly express TCR.

Via the markers CD45RO/CCR7/CD25/CD127/CD95/CD27, stem cell-like memory, regulatory, central memory and naive CD4+ cells were sorted. cDNA synthesis used the whole RNA isolate, giving expressed TCRB sequences. The protocol was immunoSEQ multiplex PCR, while the TCRdb copy is restricted to in-frame clones and leaves out a portion. In the table there are 350,000 to 450,000 clones, more than 13% of which are singletons. The gene calls are TRBV7-2 and TRBJ2-5; D perhaps matches TRBD1 (7 bases). This receptor was obtained from a woman aged 18-29 years in good health. Material: naive CD4+ T cells from blood. The CDR3 DNA follows: TGTGCCAGCAGCCTAGGGGGGCAGGGGGGTGGCCCCCAGTACTTC. Translated, it gives CASSLGGQGGGPQYF.